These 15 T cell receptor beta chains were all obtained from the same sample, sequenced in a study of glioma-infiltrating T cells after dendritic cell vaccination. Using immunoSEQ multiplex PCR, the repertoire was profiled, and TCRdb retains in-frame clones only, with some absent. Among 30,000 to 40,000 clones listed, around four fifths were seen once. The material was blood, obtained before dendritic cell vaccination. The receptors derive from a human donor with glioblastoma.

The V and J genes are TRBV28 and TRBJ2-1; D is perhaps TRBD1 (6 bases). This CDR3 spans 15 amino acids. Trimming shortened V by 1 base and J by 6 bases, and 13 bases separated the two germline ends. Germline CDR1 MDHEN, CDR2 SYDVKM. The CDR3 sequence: CASSLLTGWANEQFF. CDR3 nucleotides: TGTGCCAGCAGTTTATTAACAGGGTGGGCCAATGAGCAGTTCTTC.

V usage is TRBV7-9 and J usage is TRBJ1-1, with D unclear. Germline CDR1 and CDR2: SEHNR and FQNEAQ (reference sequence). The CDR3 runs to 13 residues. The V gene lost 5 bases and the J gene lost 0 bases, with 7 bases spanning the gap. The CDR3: CASSLGMNTEAFF. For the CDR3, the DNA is TGTGCCAGCAGCCTCGGGATGAACACTGAAGCTTTCTTT.

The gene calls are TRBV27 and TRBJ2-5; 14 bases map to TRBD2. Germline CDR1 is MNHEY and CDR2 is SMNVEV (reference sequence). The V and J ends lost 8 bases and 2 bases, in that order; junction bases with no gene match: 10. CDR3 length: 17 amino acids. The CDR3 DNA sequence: TGTGCCAGCCGAAGGAAGGGGACTAGCGGGGGTCAAGAGACCCAGTACTTC. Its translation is CASRRKGTSGGQETQYF.

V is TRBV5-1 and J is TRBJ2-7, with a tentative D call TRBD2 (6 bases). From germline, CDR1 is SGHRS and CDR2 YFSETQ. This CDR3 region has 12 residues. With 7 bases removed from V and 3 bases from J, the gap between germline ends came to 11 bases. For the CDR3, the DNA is TGCGCCAGCGGCTCCGGGGGCTACGAGCAGTACTTC. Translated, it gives CASGSGGYEQYF.

DNA of the CDR3: TGTGCCAGCACCATTCTCCGGGATGCCGGGGGGCAGCCCCAGCATTTT. This translates into CASTILRDAGGQPQHF. This chain connects TRBV6-6 to TRBJ1-5, with D possibly TRBD1 on 5 matching bases. This CDR3 has 16 amino acids. Germline values: CDR1 MNHNY, CDR2 SVGAGI (reference sequence). The V end was cut by 7 bases, the J end by 7 bases, with 23 bases between.

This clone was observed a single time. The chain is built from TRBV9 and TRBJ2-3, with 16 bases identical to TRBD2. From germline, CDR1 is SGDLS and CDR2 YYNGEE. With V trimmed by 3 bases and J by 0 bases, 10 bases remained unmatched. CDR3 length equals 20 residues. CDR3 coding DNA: TGTGCCAGCAGCGCCCACCCGGGACTAGCGGGGGGGCAGAGCACAGATACGCAGTATTTT. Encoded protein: CASSAHPGLAGGQSTDTQYF.

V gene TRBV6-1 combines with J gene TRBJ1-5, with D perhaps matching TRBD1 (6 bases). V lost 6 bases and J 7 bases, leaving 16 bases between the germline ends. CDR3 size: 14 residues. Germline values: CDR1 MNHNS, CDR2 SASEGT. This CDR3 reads CASRERTVGQPQHF. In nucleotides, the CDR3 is TGTGCCAGCAGAGAGAGGACAGTAGGACAGCCCCAGCATTTT.

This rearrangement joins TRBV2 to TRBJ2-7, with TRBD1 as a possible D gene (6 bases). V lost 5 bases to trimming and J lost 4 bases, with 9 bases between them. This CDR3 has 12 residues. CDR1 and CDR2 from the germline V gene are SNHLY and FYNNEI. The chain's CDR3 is CASSTGSYEQYF. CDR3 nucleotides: TGTGCCAGCAGTACAGGGTCTTACGAGCAGTACTTC.

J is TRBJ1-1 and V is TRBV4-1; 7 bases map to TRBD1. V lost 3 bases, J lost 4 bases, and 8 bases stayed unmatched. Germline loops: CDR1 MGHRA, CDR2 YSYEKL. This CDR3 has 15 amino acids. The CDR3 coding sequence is TGCGCCAGCAGCCACAGCATGACAGGGATCACTGAAGCTTTCTTT. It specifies CASSHSMTGITEAFF.

CDR3 region: CASSQRDRDPNEQFF. The CDR3 DNA reads TGCGCCAGCAGCCAAAGGGACAGGGATCCCAATGAGCAGTTCTTC. The chain uses TRBV4-3 and TRBJ2-1; TRBD1 matches at 9 bases. This CDR3 contains 15 residues. Per the germline V gene, CDR1 is LGHNA and CDR2 is YSLEER. V lost 2 bases to trimming and J lost 6 bases; unmatched junction nucleotides: 5.

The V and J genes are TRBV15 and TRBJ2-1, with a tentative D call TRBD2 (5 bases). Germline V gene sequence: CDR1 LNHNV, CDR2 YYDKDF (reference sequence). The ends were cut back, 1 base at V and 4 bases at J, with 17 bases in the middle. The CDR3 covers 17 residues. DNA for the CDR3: TGTGCCACCAGCAGAGTCGTTGGTACTAGGAGTTACAATGAGCAGTTCTTC. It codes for CATSRVVGTRSYNEQFF.

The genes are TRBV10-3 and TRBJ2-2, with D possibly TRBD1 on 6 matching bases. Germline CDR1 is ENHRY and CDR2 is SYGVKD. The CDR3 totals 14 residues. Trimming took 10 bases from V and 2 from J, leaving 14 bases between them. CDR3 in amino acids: CATESDRNTGELFF. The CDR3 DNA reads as TGTGCCACCGAATCGGACAGAAACACCGGGGAGCTGTTTTTT.

CDR3 loop: CASSDLLAGVYNEQFF. CDR3 DNA sequence: TGTGCCAGCAGTGACCTCTTAGCGGGGGTATACAATGAGCAGTTCTTC. This chain connects TRBV6-1 to TRBJ2-1; 9 bases match TRBD2. CDR1 is MNHNS and CDR2 is SASEGT in the germline V gene. The CDR3 totals 16 residues. V lost 3 bases to trimming and J lost 4 bases; unmatched junction nucleotides: 7.

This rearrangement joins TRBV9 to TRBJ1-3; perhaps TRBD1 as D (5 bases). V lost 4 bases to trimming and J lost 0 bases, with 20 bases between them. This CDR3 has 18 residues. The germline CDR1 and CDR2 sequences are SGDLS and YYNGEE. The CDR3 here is CASSPTLPGGFSGNTIYF. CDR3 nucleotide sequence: TGTGCCAGCAGCCCTACCCTCCCGGGGGGTTTCTCTGGAAACACCATATATTTT.

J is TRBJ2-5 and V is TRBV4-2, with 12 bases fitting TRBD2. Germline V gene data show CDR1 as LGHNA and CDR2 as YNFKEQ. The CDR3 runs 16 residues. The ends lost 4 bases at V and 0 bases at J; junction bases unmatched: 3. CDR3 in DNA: TGTGCCAGCAGCCCCCGACTAGCGGGGGACCAAGAGACCCAGTACTTC. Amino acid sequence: CASSPRLAGDQETQYF.